The rows below give T cell receptor beta chains drawn from one sample of a study of cytotoxic CD8 clonotypes in ibrutinib-treated CLL. The protocol was immunoSEQ multiplex PCR, while the TCRdb copy is restricted to in-frame clones and leaves out a portion. This sample carries around 77,000 clones, approximately 80% of them seen once, and the ten largest clones take roughly 8%. The sample in question was PBMCs, obtained at disease progression, from a patient treated with ibrutinib. These receptors all come from a human donor with chronic lymphocytic leukemia. The CDR3 runs from the conserved cysteine through the conserved F or W. Fields, in order: CDR3 protein, CDR3 DNA, V gene, J gene, clone size, D gene. A D gene is named only where the DNA matches it firmly. For some rows the clone size is stated as once, few or many, or as a class when expanded; others skip it.

CDR3 protein: CASSQDLRGTGGAYGYTF
CDR3 DNA: TGTGCCAGCAGCCAAGATTTACGAGGGACAGGGGGCGCCTATGGCTACACCTTC
V gene: TRBV4-2
J gene: TRBJ1-2
clone size: .
D gene: TRBD1

CDR3 protein: CASSFIAGSINEQFF
CDR3 DNA: TGTGCCAGCAGCTTTATAGCTGGTAGTATCAATGAGCAGTTCTTC
V gene: TRBV11-2
J gene: TRBJ2-1
clone size: .
D gene: .

CDR3 protein: CASSDPGPQIYGYTF
CDR3 DNA: TGCGCCAGCAGTGACCCAGGTCCCCAGATCTATGGCTACACCTTC
V gene: TRBV10-2
J gene: TRBJ1-2
clone size: .
D gene: .

CDR3 protein: CASSFGLTSLAKNIQYF
CDR3 DNA: TGTGCCAGCAGCTTTGGTTTGACTAGCTTAGCCAAAAACATTCAGTACTTC
V gene: TRBV11-2
J gene: TRBJ2-4
clone size: few
D gene: TRBD2

CDR3 protein: CASSGETLAADTQYF
CDR3 DNA: TGTGCCAGCAGTGGGGAGACTTTAGCCGCAGATACGCAGTATTTT
V gene: TRBV28
J gene: TRBJ2-3
clone size: .
D gene: .

CDR3 protein: CSVGTTNSPNEQFF
CDR3 DNA: TGCAGCGTCGGGACTACGAACTCTCCAAATGAGCAGTTCTTC
V gene: TRBV29-1
J gene: TRBJ2-1
clone size: .
D gene: TRBD2

CDR3 protein: CASSLLQGASTGELFF
CDR3 DNA: TGCGCCAGCAGCTTGCTTCAGGGGGCGAGCACCGGGGAGCTGTTTTTT
V gene: TRBV5-1
J gene: TRBJ2-2
clone size: .
D gene: TRBD1

CDR3 protein: CASSYLGQPQHF
CDR3 DNA: TGTGCCAGCAGTTACTTGGGTCAGCCCCAGCATTTT
V gene: TRBV6-5
J gene: TRBJ1-5
clone size: .
D gene: .

CDR3 protein: CASSLIGGGETQYF
CDR3 DNA: TGTGCCAGCAGTTTGATCGGGGGGGGTGAGACCCAGTACTTC
V gene: TRBV27
J gene: TRBJ2-5
clone size: .
D gene: TRBD2

CDR3 protein: CAWSVLGEEWQPQHF
CDR3 DNA: TGTGCCTGGAGTGTACTCGGAGAGGAATGGCAGCCCCAGCATTTT
V gene: TRBV30
J gene: TRBJ1-5
clone size: .
D gene: .

CDR3 protein: CASREGHPNTEAFF
CDR3 DNA: TGTGCCAGCAGGGAGGGACACCCGAACACTGAAGCTTTCTTT
V gene: TRBV6-1
J gene: TRBJ1-1
clone size: .
D gene: .

CDR3 protein: CASSEGGLYGELFF
CDR3 DNA: TGTGCCAGCAGCGAGGGAGGGTTGTACGGGGAGCTGTTTTTT
V gene: TRBV7-3
J gene: TRBJ2-2
clone size: once
D gene: TRBD2

CDR3 protein: CASSYSAGSNQPQHF
CDR3 DNA: TGTGCCAGCAGTTACTCGGCCGGGAGCAATCAGCCCCAGCATTTT
V gene: TRBV6-5
J gene: TRBJ1-5
clone size: .
D gene: .

CDR3 protein: CASSPGQGYGYTF
CDR3 DNA: TGTGCCAGCTCACCAGGGCAGGGATACGGCTACACCTTC
V gene: TRBV18
J gene: TRBJ1-2
clone size: .
D gene: .

CDR3 protein: CASSLVGTGGYGYTF
CDR3 DNA: TGCGCCAGCAGCTTGGTTGGGACAGGGGGCTATGGCTACACCTTC
V gene: TRBV5-1
J gene: TRBJ1-2
clone size: .
D gene: TRBD1

CDR3 protein: CASTDGWGLAEETQYF
CDR3 DNA: TGTGCCAGTACCGACGGCTGGGGGCTAGCGGAAGAGACCCAGTACTTC
V gene: TRBV19
J gene: TRBJ2-5
clone size: .
D gene: .

CDR3 protein: CASSIHETFPPQHF
CDR3 DNA: TGTGCCAGTAGTATACATGAAACCTTCCCGCCCCAGCATTTT
V gene: TRBV19
J gene: TRBJ1-5
clone size: .
D gene: .

CDR3 protein: CASRKFDSSPDTQYF
CDR3 DNA: TGTGCCAGCCGTAAATTCGACAGTAGCCCAGATACGCAGTATTTT
V gene: TRBV6-4
J gene: TRBJ2-3
clone size: once
D gene: .

CDR3 protein: CASSPYRRVTEAFF
CDR3 DNA: TGTGCCAGCAGCCCTTATAGACGAGTGACTGAAGCTTTCTTT
V gene: TRBV9
J gene: TRBJ1-1
clone size: .
D gene: .

CDR3 protein: CASSGLKDLKYF
CDR3 DNA: TGTGCCAGCAGTGGGCTTAAGGACCTTAAGTACTTC
V gene: TRBV2
J gene: TRBJ2-5
clone size: .
D gene: .

CDR3 protein: CASRADRAGELFF
CDR3 DNA: TGTGCCAGCAGAGCCGACAGGGCCGGGGAGCTGTTTTTT
V gene: TRBV9
J gene: TRBJ2-2
clone size: .
D gene: TRBD1

CDR3 protein: CASSFGGAPYEQYF
CDR3 DNA: TGTGCCAGCAGTTTTGGCGGGGCCCCCTACGAGCAGTACTTC
V gene: TRBV28
J gene: TRBJ2-7
clone size: .
D gene: .

CDR3 protein: CASSFGVTQPQHF
CDR3 DNA: TGTGCCAGCAGTTTTGGCGTGACTCAGCCCCAGCATTTT
V gene: TRBV27
J gene: TRBJ1-5
clone size: .
D gene: .

CDR3 protein: CASSEAGESYGYTF
CDR3 DNA: TGTGCCAGCAGCGAGGCGGGGGAGTCCTATGGCTACACCTTC
V gene: TRBV7-8
J gene: TRBJ1-2
clone size: few
D gene: .

CDR3 protein: CASSLGDRGGHNEQFF
CDR3 DNA: TGCGCCAGCAGCTTGGGTGACAGGGGAGGCCACAATGAGCAGTTCTTC
V gene: TRBV5-1
J gene: TRBJ2-1
clone size: .
D gene: TRBD1

CDR3 protein: CASSTTGTYYNSPLHF
CDR3 DNA: TGCGCCAGCAGCACAACCGGGACCTACTATAATTCACCCCTCCACTTT
V gene: TRBV5-1
J gene: TRBJ1-6
clone size: few
D gene: .

CDR3 protein: CASSPGGLPNTEAFF
CDR3 DNA: TGTGCCAGCTCACCAGGGGGGCTCCCGAACACTGAAGCTTTCTTT
V gene: TRBV18
J gene: TRBJ1-1
clone size: .
D gene: .

CDR3 protein: CASSLLDPGGEQYF
CDR3 DNA: TGTGCCAGCAGCTTATTGGACCCTGGAGGGGAGCAGTACTTC
V gene: TRBV7-6
J gene: TRBJ2-7
clone size: .
D gene: .

CDR3 protein: CASSYEGTGGETQYF
CDR3 DNA: TGTGCCAGCAGTTACGAAGGGACAGGGGGCGAGACCCAGTACTTC
V gene: TRBV6-6
J gene: TRBJ2-5
clone size: .
D gene: TRBD1

CDR3 protein: CAGAVRGANVLTF
CDR3 DNA: TGTGCCGGCGCGGTTCGCGGGGCCAACGTCCTGACTTTC
V gene: TRBV5-6
J gene: TRBJ2-6
clone size: .
D gene: .

CDR3 protein: CASSETLTGGAFF
CDR3 DNA: TGTGCCAGCAGTGAAACCCTCACCGGGGGAGCTTTCTTT
V gene: TRBV6-1
J gene: TRBJ1-1
clone size: .
D gene: .

CDR3 protein: CASSPTAGANVLTF
CDR3 DNA: TGTGCCAGCTCACCAACCGCTGGGGCCAACGTCCTGACTTTC
V gene: TRBV18
J gene: TRBJ2-6
clone size: .
D gene: .

CDR3 protein: CASSEAGGAETQYF
CDR3 DNA: TGTGCCAGCAGTGAAGCGGGGGGAGCAGAGACCCAGTACTTC
V gene: TRBV2
J gene: TRBJ2-5
clone size: .
D gene: .

CDR3 protein: CSVEIVGGRSYEQYF
CDR3 DNA: TGCAGCGTTGAAATTGTGGGGGGGAGGTCCTACGAGCAGTACTTC
V gene: TRBV29-1
J gene: TRBJ2-7
clone size: .
D gene: TRBD2

CDR3 protein: CASSDAGTVADTQYF
CDR3 DNA: TGTGCCAGCAGCGATGCCGGGACCGTGGCCGATACGCAGTATTTT
V gene: TRBV9
J gene: TRBJ2-3
clone size: few
D gene: .

CDR3 protein: CATSRGTGGNTEAFF
CDR3 DNA: TGTGCCACCAGCAGAGGTACGGGGGGCAACACTGAAGCTTTCTTT
V gene: TRBV15
J gene: TRBJ1-1
clone size: .
D gene: .

CDR3 protein: CASTSLTGKNTEAFF
CDR3 DNA: TGTGCCAGCACTTCTCTGACAGGGAAGAACACTGAAGCTTTCTTT
V gene: TRBV25-1
J gene: TRBJ1-1
clone size: .
D gene: TRBD1

CDR3 protein: CASTGYRTGKTYEQYF
CDR3 DNA: TGTGCCAGCACCGGTTATAGGACAGGCAAAACCTACGAGCAGTACTTC
V gene: TRBV2
J gene: TRBJ2-7
clone size: .
D gene: TRBD1

CDR3 protein: CASSLGEGKNIQYF
CDR3 DNA: TGTGCCAGCAGCTTGGGTGAGGGCAAAAACATTCAGTACTTC
V gene: TRBV5-4
J gene: TRBJ2-4
clone size: .
D gene: .

CDR3 protein: CSVEGIQGRVYGYTF
CDR3 DNA: TGCAGCGTTGAAGGTATACAGGGTCGGGTCTATGGCTACACCTTC
V gene: TRBV29-1
J gene: TRBJ1-2
clone size: .
D gene: .

CDR3 protein: CSVYKQYEQYF
CDR3 DNA: TGCAGCGTGTACAAACAGTACGAGCAGTACTTC
V gene: TRBV29-1
J gene: TRBJ2-7
clone size: .
D gene: .

CDR3 protein: CAISELVGNTEAFF
CDR3 DNA: TGTGCCATCAGTGAACTGGTGGGGAACACTGAAGCTTTCTTT
V gene: TRBV10-3
J gene: TRBJ1-1
clone size: .
D gene: .

CDR3 protein: CASSFPGARVGYTF
CDR3 DNA: TGTGCCAGCAGCTTCCCAGGGGCAAGGGTTGGCTACACCTTC
V gene: TRBV5-8
J gene: TRBJ1-2
clone size: .
D gene: .

CDR3 protein: CASRLQGYSNQPQHF
CDR3 DNA: TGTGCCAGCAGATTACAGGGTTATAGCAATCAGCCCCAGCATTTT
V gene: TRBV2
J gene: TRBJ1-5
clone size: .
D gene: .

CDR3 protein: CASSLYYASGGSEQFF
CDR3 DNA: TGCGCCAGCAGCTTGTATTATGCTAGCGGGGGGAGTGAGCAGTTCTTC
V gene: TRBV5-1
J gene: TRBJ2-1
clone size: .
D gene: TRBD2

CDR3 protein: CACTFPGRGDTEAFF
CDR3 DNA: TGTGCCTGCACTTTTCCCGGGAGGGGCGACACTGAAGCTTTCTTT
V gene: TRBV30
J gene: TRBJ1-1
clone size: .
D gene: .

CDR3 protein: CASSLALNTEAFF
CDR3 DNA: TGTGCCAGCAGCTTAGCGCTGAACACTGAAGCTTTCTTT
V gene: TRBV7-7
J gene: TRBJ1-1
clone size: medium-sized
D gene: .

CDR3 protein: CASSPLTFSNTEAFF
CDR3 DNA: TGTGCCAGCTCACCCCTTACGTTCAGTAACACTGAAGCTTTCTTT
V gene: TRBV18
J gene: TRBJ1-1
clone size: .
D gene: .

CDR3 protein: CASSVGDSGANVLTF
CDR3 DNA: TGTGCCAGCAGCGTTGGGGACTCTGGGGCCAACGTCCTGACTTTC
V gene: TRBV9
J gene: TRBJ2-6
clone size: .
D gene: .

CDR3 protein: CASSPGHTDTQYF
CDR3 DNA: TGTGCCAGCTCACCAGGTCACACAGATACGCAGTATTTT
V gene: TRBV18
J gene: TRBJ2-3
clone size: .
D gene: .

CDR3 protein: CASSLGGRMNTEAFF
CDR3 DNA: TGTGCCAGCAGCTTGGGAGGACGGATGAACACTGAAGCTTTCTTT
V gene: TRBV5-4
J gene: TRBJ1-1
clone size: .
D gene: .

CDR3 protein: CASSSRFNYGYTF
CDR3 DNA: TGTGCCAGCAGTTCCAGATTTAACTATGGCTACACCTTC
V gene: TRBV6-1
J gene: TRBJ1-2
clone size: .
D gene: .

CDR3 protein: CASSIVTAGGNTIYF
CDR3 DNA: TGTGCCAGTAGTATAGTAACCGCGGGAGGAAACACCATATATTTT
V gene: TRBV19
J gene: TRBJ1-3
clone size: few
D gene: .

CDR3 protein: CASSNGQGLNTEAFF
CDR3 DNA: TGTGCCAGCAGCAACGGACAGGGCTTGAACACTGAAGCTTTCTTT
V gene: TRBV6-5
J gene: TRBJ1-1
clone size: .
D gene: TRBD1